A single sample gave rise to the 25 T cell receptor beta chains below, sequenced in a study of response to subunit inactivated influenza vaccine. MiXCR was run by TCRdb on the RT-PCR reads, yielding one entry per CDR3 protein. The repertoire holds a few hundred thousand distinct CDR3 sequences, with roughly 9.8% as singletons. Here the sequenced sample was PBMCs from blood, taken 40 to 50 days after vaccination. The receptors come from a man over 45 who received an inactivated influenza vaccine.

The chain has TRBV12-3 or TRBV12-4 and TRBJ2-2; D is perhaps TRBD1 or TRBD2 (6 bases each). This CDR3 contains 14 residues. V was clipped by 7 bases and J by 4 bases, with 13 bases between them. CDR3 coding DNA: TGTGCCAGCAACTTAGGGGGGACCACCGGGGAGCTGTTTTTT. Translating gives CASNLGGTTGELFF.

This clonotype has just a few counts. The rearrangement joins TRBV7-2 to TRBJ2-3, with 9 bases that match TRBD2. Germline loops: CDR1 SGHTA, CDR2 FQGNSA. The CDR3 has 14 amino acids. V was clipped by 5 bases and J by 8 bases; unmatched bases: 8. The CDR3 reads CASSLTSGSSTQYF. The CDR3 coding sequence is TGTGCCAGCAGCCTTACTAGCGGGTCAAGTACGCAGTATTTT.

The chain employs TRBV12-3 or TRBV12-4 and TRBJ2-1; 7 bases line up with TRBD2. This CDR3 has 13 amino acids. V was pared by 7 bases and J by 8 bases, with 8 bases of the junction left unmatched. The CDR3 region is CASTGGSIHEQFF. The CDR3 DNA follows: TGTGCCAGCACGGGGGGTAGCATCCATGAGCAGTTCTTC.

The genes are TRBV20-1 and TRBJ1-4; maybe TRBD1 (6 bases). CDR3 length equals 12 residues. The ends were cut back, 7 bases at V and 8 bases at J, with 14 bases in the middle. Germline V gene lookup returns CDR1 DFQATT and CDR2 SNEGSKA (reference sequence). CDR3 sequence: CSVRGRGEKLFF. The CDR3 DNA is TGCAGTGTCAGAGGCAGGGGAGAAAAACTGTTTTTT.

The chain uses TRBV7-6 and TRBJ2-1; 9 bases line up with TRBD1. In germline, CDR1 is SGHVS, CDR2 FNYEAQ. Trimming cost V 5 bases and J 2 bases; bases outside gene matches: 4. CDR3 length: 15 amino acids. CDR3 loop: CASSKGQGPYNEQFF. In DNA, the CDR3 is TGTGCCAGCAGCAAGGGACAGGGTCCCTACAATGAGCAGTTCTTC.

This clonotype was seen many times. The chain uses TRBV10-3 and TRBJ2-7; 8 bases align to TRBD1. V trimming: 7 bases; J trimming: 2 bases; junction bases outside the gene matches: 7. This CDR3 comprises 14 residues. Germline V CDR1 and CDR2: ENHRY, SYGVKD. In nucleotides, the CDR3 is TGTGCCATCAACCAGGACAGGGAGGCCTACGAGCAGTACTTC. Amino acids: CAINQDREAYEQYF.

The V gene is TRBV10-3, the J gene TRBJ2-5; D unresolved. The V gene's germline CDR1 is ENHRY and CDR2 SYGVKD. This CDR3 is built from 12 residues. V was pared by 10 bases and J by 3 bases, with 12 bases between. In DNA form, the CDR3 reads TGTGCCACGGGTCCTGGAGAAGAGACCCAGTACTTC. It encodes CATGPGEETQYF.

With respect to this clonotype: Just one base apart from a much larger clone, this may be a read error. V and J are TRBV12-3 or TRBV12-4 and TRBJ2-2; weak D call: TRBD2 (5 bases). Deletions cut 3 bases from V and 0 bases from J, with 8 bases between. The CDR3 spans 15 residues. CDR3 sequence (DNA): TGTGCCAGCAGTTTCGGGGTATCGAACACCGGGGAGCTGTTTTTT. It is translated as CASSFGVSNTGELFF.

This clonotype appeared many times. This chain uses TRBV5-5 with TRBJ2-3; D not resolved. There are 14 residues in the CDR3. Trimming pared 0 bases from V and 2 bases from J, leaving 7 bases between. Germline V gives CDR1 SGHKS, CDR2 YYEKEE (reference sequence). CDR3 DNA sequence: TGTGCCAGCAGCTTGGAAGTCTCCACAGATACGCAGTATTTT. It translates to CASSLEVSTDTQYF.

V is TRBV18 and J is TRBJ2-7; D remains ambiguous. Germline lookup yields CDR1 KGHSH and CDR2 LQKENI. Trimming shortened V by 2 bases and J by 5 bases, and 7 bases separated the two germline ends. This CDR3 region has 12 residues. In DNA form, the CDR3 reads TGTGCCAGCTCACCAAGTCTCCACGAGCAGTACTTC. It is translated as CASSPSLHEQYF.

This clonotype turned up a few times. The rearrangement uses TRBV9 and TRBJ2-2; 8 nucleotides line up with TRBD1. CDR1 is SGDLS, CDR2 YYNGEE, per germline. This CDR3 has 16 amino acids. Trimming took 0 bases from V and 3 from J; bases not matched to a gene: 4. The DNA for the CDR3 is TGTGCCAGCAGCGTAGGTCAGGGGGCGCACACCGGGGAGCTGTTTTTT. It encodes CASSVGQGAHTGELFF.

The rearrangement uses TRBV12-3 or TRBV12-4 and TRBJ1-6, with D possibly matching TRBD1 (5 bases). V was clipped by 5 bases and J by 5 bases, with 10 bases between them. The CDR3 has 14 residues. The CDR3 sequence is CASSPGRHNSPLHF. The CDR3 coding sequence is TGTGCCAGCAGTCCGGGACGGCATAATTCACCCCTCCACTTT.

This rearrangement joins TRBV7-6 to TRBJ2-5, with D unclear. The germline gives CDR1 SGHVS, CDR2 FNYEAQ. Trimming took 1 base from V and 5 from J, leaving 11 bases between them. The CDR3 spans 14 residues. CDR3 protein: CASSLEEGYETQYF. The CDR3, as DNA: TGTGCCAGCAGCTTAGAGGAAGGGTACGAGACCCAGTACTTC.

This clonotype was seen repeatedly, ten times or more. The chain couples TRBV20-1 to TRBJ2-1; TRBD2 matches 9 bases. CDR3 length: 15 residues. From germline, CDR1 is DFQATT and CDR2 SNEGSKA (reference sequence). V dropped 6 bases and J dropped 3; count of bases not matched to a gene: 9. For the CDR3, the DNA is TGCAGTGCCCCCCTAGCGGGACGAAGCTACAATGAGCAGTTCTTC. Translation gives CSAPLAGRSYNEQFF.

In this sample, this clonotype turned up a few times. CDR3 sequence (DNA): TGTGCCAGCCCTTCGGGGACTGAAGCTTTCTTT. Its protein is CASPSGTEAFF. This sequence joins TRBV6-4 and TRBJ1-1; no clear D. This CDR3 has 11 residues. Germline values: CDR1 MRHNA, CDR2 SNTAGT. V lost 8 bases to trimming and J lost 5 bases, with 9 bases between them.

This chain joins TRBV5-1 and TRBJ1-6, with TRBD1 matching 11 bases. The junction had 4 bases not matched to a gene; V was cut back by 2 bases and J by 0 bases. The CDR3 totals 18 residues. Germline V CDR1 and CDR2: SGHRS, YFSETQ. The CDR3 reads CASSFTGTGGSYNSPLHF. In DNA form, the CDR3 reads TGCGCCAGCAGCTTCACCGGGACAGGGGGCTCCTATAATTCACCCCTCCACTTT.

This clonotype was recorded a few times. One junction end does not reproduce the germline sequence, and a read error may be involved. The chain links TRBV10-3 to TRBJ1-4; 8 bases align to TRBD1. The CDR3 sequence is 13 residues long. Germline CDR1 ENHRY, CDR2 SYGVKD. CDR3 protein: CAIIWTGNGKLFF. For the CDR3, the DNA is TGTGCCATCATATGGACAGGGAATGGAAAACTGTTTTTT.

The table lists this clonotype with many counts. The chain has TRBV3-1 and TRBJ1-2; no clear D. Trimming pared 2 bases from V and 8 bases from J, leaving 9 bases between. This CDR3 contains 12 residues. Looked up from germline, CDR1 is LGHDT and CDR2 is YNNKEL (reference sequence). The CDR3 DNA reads TGTGCCAGCAGCCAAAAAGGCGGGGGCTACACCTTC. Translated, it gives CASSQKGGGYTF.

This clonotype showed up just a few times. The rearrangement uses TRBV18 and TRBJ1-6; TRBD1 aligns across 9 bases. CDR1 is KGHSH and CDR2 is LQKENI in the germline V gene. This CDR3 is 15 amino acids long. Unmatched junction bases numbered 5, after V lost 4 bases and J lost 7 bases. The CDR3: CASSRRDRANSPLHF. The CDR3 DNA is TGTGCCAGCTCACGTAGGGACAGGGCGAATTCACCCCTCCACTTT.

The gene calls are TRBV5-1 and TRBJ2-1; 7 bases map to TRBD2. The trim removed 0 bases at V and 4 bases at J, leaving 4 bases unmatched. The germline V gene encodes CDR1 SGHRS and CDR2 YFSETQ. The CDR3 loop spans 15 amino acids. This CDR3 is CASSLDLAGYNEQFF. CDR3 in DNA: TGCGCCAGCAGCTTGGATTTAGCGGGTTACAATGAGCAGTTCTTC.

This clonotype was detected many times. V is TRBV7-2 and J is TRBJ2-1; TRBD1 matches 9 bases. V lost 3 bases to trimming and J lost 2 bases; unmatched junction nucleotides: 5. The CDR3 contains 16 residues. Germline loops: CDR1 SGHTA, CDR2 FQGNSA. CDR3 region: CASSLEGQGPYNEQFF. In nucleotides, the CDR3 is TGTGCCAGCAGCTTGGAGGGACAGGGCCCCTACAATGAGCAGTTCTTC. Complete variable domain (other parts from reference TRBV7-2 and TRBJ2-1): GAGVSQSPSNKVTEKGKDVELRCDPISGHTALYWYRQSLGQGLEFLIYFQGNSAPDKSGLPSDRFSAERTGGSVSTLTIQRTQQEDSAVYLCASSLEGQGPYNEQFFGPGTRLTVL.

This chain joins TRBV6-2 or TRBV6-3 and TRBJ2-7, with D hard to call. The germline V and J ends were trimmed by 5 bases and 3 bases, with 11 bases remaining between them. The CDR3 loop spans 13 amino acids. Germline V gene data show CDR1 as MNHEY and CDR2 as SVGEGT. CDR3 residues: CASSRVLDYEQYF. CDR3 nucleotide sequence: TGTGCCAGCAGTAGGGTACTGGACTACGAGCAGTACTTC.

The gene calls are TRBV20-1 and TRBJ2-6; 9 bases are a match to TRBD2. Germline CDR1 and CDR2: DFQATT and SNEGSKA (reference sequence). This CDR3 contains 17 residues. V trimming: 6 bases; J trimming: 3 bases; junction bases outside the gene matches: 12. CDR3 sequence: CSAPWLAGYGGANVLTF. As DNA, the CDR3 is TGCAGTGCCCCATGGCTAGCGGGATATGGTGGGGCCAACGTCCTGACTTTC.

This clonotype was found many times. The DNA of the CDR3 is TGTGCCAGCAGCCAAGAGCGTCGGTCCATACATGGCTACACCTTC. It yields the protein CASSQERRSIHGYTF. The rearrangement uses TRBV3-1 and TRBJ1-2; D not certain. The CDR3 contains 15 residues. V lost 0 bases and J lost 6, with 14 bases in between. Looked up from germline, CDR1 is LGHDT and CDR2 is YNNKEL (reference sequence). Together with reference TRBV3-1 and TRBJ1-2, the CDR3 gives the full variable domain: DTAVSQTPKYLVTQMGNDKSIKCEQNLGHDTMYWYKQDSKKFLKIMFSYNNKELIINETVPNRFSPKSPDKAHLNLHINSLELGDSAVYFCASSQERRSIHGYTFGSGTRLTVV.

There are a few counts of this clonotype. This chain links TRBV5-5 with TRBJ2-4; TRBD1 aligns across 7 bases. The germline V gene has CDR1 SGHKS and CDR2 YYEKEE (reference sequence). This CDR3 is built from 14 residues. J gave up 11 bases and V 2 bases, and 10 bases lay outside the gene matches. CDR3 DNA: TGTGCCAGCAGCTTACTGACAGGGAGAGCATTTCAGTACTTC. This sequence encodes CASSLLTGRAFQYF.